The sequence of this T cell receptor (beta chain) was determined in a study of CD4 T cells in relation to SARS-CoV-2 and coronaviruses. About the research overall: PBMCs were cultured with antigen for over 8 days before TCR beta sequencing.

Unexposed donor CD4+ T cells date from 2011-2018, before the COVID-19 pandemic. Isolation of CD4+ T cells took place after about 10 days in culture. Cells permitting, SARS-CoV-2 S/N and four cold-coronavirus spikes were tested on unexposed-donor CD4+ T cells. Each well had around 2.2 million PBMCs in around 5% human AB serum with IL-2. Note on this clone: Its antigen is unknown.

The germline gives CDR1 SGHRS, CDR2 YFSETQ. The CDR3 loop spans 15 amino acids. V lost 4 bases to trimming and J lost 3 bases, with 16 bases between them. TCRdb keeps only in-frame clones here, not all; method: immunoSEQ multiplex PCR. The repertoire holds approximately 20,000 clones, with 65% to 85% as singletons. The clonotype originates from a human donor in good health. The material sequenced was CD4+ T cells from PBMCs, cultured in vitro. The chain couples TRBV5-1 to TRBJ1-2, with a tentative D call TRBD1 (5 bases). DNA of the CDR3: TGCGCCAGCAGCCCTCGACAGTTTCAACACTATGGCTACACCTTC. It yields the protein CASSPRQFQHYGYTF.